The following is a T cell receptor beta chain sequence with its context. The CDR3 has 13 residues. V lost 0 bases and J lost 6, with 8 bases in between. Germline V CDR1 and CDR2: MGHRA, YSYEKL. Only in-frame clones appear in the TCRdb table, and some are missing; sequencing was by immunoSEQ multiplex PCR. In the table there are tens of thousands of clones, about 90% of which are singletons. These data are taken from a study of T cell changes during pregnancy in multiple sclerosis. This chain links TRBV4-1 with TRBJ1-2; D remains ambiguous. The receptor comes from a female donor with multiple sclerosis, enrolled in a pregnancy study. Sequenced here: CD4+ T cells from peripheral blood mononuclear cells, sampled after pregnancy. The CDR3 protein is CASSQDPEDGYTF. Written as DNA, the CDR3 is TGCGCCAGCAGCCAAGACCCGGAGGATGGCTACACCTTC.